A selection of T cell receptor beta chains follows, all from one sample in a study of human T cells and chemical hapten exposure. TCRdb re-analysed the RACE reads in MiXCR, keeping a single row per CDR3 protein. Among around 99,000 distinct CDR3 sequences, 12% were seen once, and the ten largest hold over 2%. The material was whole blood, obtained in connection with sensitization to the hapten diphenylcyclopropenone (DPC). The origin of the receptors is a woman between 40 and 55 years old with alopecia areata. Some clones in this sample may be carry-over from other donors' samples. Each CDR3 is given with its conserved first and last residue. Fields, in order: D gene, V gene, CDR3 protein. A D gene is named only where the DNA matches it firmly.

d_gene: TRBD2
v_gene: TRBV20-1
CDR3aa: CSAQLAGGPDNEQFF

d_gene: TRBD1
v_gene: TRBV28
CDR3aa: CASSGRDRDSYIQYF

d_gene: -
v_gene: TRBV7-7
CDR3aa: CASSSWGQNTGELFF

d_gene: -
v_gene: TRBV23-1
CDR3aa: CASSQNRNGRGADTQYF

d_gene: -
v_gene: TRBV12-3/TRBV12-4
CDR3aa: CASSSRGAGNQPQHF

d_gene: TRBD1
v_gene: TRBV4-1
CDR3aa: CASSSGQGGSSYNEQFF

d_gene: -
v_gene: TRBV5-8
CDR3aa: CASSGGGRETQYF

d_gene: -
v_gene: TRBV6-4
CDR3aa: CASSENGVADTQYF

d_gene: -
v_gene: TRBV7-9
CDR3aa: CLSEGDYEQYF

d_gene: TRBD1
v_gene: TRBV20-1
CDR3aa: CSASTGVGYEQYF

d_gene: TRBD2
v_gene: TRBV20-1
CDR3aa: CSAPSISGSVRGEQFF

d_gene: -
v_gene: TRBV6-2/TRBV6-3
CDR3aa: CASNQGGEAFF

d_gene: -
v_gene: TRBV9
CDR3aa: CASSVGPNPDEQFF

d_gene: -
v_gene: TRBV6-2/TRBV6-3
CDR3aa: CASSYGRLRAEAFF

d_gene: TRBD2
v_gene: TRBV6-1
CDR3aa: CASSEAYSGSHETQYF

d_gene: TRBD2
v_gene: TRBV9
CDR3aa: CASSAGLAGEKGGELFF

d_gene: TRBD1
v_gene: TRBV7-3
CDR3aa: CASSLDRGAEAFF

d_gene: -
v_gene: TRBV18
CDR3aa: CASSPQGVALDQPQHF

d_gene: TRBD2
v_gene: TRBV18
CDR3aa: CASSPELAVNTGELFF

d_gene: TRBD2
v_gene: TRBV28
CDR3aa: CASSFAYSSGPSTDTQYF

d_gene: TRBD2
v_gene: TRBV11-3
CDR3aa: CASSPGTSGFSEQFF

d_gene: TRBD1
v_gene: TRBV3-1
CDR3aa: CASSRPTGGGADTQYF

d_gene: TRBD2
v_gene: TRBV5-1
CDR3aa: CASSLNSGTYEQYF

d_gene: -
v_gene: TRBV7-3
CDR3aa: CASSPMDSSYEQYF

d_gene: TRBD1
v_gene: TRBV20-1
CDR3aa: CSAGTGSNEQFF

d_gene: -
v_gene: TRBV20-1
CDR3aa: CSARRDRSYEQYF

d_gene: -
v_gene: TRBV11-2
CDR3aa: CASSGQWSTF

d_gene: -
v_gene: TRBV18
CDR3aa: CASSPTGYSGNTIYF

d_gene: -
v_gene: TRBV28
CDR3aa: CASSQNPPDTQYF

d_gene: -
v_gene: TRBV7-9
CDR3aa: CASSHPPENTEAFF

d_gene: TRBD1
v_gene: TRBV27
CDR3aa: CASRVSGGTEAFF

d_gene: TRBD1
v_gene: TRBV18
CDR3aa: CASSPPGQGFYTQYF

d_gene: -
v_gene: TRBV20-1
CDR3aa: CSARWASNEQFF

d_gene: -
v_gene: TRBV4-2
CDR3aa: CASSQELTEAQFF

d_gene: -
v_gene: TRBV20-1
CDR3aa: CSALAGGNQPQHF

d_gene: -
v_gene: TRBV7-8
CDR3aa: CASSSRPSGEVAPGNTIYF

d_gene: -
v_gene: TRBV6-2/TRBV6-3
CDR3aa: CASSPGEPPAIQYF

d_gene: -
v_gene: TRBV12-3/TRBV12-4
CDR3aa: CASLLRAQETQYF

d_gene: TRBD2
v_gene: TRBV30
CDR3aa: CAWSPGAGGLNTQYF

d_gene: TRBD1
v_gene: TRBV7-3
CDR3aa: CASSGGQGATDTQYF

d_gene: TRBD2
v_gene: TRBV18
CDR3aa: CASSPPIGLAGSETQYF

d_gene: -
v_gene: TRBV6-2/TRBV6-3
CDR3aa: CASSYPTVTITDTQYF

d_gene: -
v_gene: TRBV7-3
CDR3aa: CASSPSARYTGELFF

d_gene: TRBD2
v_gene: TRBV4-1
CDR3aa: CASSKGTSGEKTQYF

d_gene: -
v_gene: TRBV19
CDR3aa: CASRQITGTAQPQHF

d_gene: -
v_gene: TRBV19
CDR3aa: CASRIQGAGNTIYF

d_gene: -
v_gene: TRBV29-1
CDR3aa: CSVAAGQNTEAFF

d_gene: TRBD1
v_gene: TRBV15
CDR3aa: CATSSRTGGAETQYF